Each of the 3 T cell receptor beta chains below was sequenced from the same sample in a study of CD8 T cells in Susac syndrome (dated by TCRdb to between 2017 and 2020). Receptor libraries were prepared by the immunoSEQ multiplex PCR assay. RNA was extracted using the RNeasy kit, and roughly 0.45 to 1 ug of the RNA was reverse transcribed with random hexamers. The public reads were quality trimmed at Q25 with fastp and then assembled into clones with MiXCR by TCRdb, keeping productive beta chains. Merged by CDR3 protein, the rows form single entries marked with the most common genes and DNA. The sample table shows approximately 190,000 distinct CDR3 sequences, and about 95% are seen once. The top ten hold 0.085% to 0.095% of the sample. Material for sequencing was CD4+ T cells from PBMCs. All receptors come from a human donor with multiple sclerosis.

The V gene is TRBV30, the J gene TRBJ2-7; weak D call: TRBD2 (5 bases). The CDR3 is 12 amino acids. V lost 2 bases and J 6 bases, leaving 11 bases between the germline ends. From germline, CDR1 is GTSNPN and CDR2 SVGIG (reference sequence). The CDR3 sequence is CAWSYLDSEQYF. As DNA, the CDR3 is TGTGCCTGGAGTTACCTGGACTCCGAGCAGTACTTC. The full variable domain, rest sourced from reference TRBV30 and TRBJ2-7, is SQTIHQWPATLVQPVGSPLSLECTVEGTSNPNLYWYRQAAGRGLQLLFYSVGIGQISSEVPQNLSASRPQDRQFILSSKKLLLSDSGFYLCAWSYLDSEQYFGPGTRLTVT.

V usage is TRBV20-1 and J usage is TRBJ2-7; 10 nucleotides match TRBD2. V gave up 1 base and J gave up 5 bases; unmatched junction bases: 8. This CDR3 has 15 amino acids. The germline gives CDR1 DFQATT, CDR2 SNEGSKA (reference sequence). Here the CDR3 reads CSARASGSYPDEQYF. For the CDR3, the DNA is TGCAGTGCTAGAGCTAGCGGGAGTTACCCGGACGAGCAGTACTTC.

V is TRBV6-2 or TRBV6-3 and J is TRBJ2-5; D is undetermined. This CDR3 comprises 11 residues. Trimming shortened V by 0 bases and J by 9 bases, and 5 bases separated the two germline ends. Germline CDR1 reads MNHEY; CDR2 reads SVGEGT. The CDR3 nucleotides read TGTGCCAGCAGTTACTCTTGGGCCCAGTACTTC. Translation gives CASSYSWAQYF.